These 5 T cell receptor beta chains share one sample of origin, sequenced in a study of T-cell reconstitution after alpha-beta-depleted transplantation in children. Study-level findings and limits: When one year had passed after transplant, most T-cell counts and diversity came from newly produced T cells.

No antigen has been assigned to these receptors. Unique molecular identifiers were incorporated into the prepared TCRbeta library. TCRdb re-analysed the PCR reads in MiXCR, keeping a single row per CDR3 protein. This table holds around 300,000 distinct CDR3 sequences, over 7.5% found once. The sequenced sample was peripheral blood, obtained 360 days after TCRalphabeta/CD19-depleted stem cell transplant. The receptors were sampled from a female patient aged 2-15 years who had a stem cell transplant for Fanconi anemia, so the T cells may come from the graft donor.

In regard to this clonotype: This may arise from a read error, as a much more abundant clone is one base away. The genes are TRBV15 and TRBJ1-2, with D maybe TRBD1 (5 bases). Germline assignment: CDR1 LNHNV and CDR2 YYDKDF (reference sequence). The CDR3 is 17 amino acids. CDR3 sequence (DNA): TGTGCCACCAGGAGAGGTAGAGCACTAGGCGGGACTTCAGGCTACACCTTC. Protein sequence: CATRRGRALGGTSGYTF.

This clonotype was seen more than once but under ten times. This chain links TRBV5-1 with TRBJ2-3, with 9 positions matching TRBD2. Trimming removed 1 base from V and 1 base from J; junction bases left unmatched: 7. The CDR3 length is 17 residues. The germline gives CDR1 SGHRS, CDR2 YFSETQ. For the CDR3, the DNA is TGCGCCAGCAGCTTGTATGGGGCTAGCGGGGGCACAGATACGCAGTATTTT. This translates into CASSLYGASGGTDTQYF. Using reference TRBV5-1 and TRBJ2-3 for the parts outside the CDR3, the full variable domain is KAGVTQTPRYLIKTRGQQVTLSCSPISGHRSVSWYQQTPGQGLQFLFEYFSETQRNKGNFPGRFSGRQFSNSRSEMNVSTLELGDSALYLCASSLYGASGGTDTQYFGPGTRLTVL.

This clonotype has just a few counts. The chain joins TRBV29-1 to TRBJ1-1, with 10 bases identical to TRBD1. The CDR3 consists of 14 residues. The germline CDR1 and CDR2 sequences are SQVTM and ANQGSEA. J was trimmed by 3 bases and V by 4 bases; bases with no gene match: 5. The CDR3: CSVGGTGEDTEAFF. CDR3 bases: TGCAGCGTTGGAGGGACAGGGGAGGACACTGAAGCTTTCTTT.

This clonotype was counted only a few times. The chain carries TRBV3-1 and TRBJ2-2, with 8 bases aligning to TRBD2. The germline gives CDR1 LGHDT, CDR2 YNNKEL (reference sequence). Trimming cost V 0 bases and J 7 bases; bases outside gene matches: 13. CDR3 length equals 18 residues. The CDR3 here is CASSQEGQLADGDGELFF. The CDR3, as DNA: TGTGCCAGCAGCCAAGAGGGGCAACTAGCGGATGGGGACGGGGAGCTGTTTTTT.

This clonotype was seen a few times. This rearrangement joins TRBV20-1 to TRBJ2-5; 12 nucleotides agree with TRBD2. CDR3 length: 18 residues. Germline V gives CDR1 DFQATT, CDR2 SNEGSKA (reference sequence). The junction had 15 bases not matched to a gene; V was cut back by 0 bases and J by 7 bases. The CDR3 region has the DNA TGCAGTGCTAGAGATGTAAGGCTAGCGGGGGGGCTCGTCGGGACCCAGTACTTC. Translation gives CSARDVRLAGGLVGTQYF.